The T cell receptor (beta chain) described here comes from a study of cytomegalovirus exposure and HLA in healthy donors (dated by TCRdb to 2017 to 2019). About the full investigation: According to a later analysis, one platform produced both the roughly 130 validation repertoires and the 700 or so repertoires of the first cohort. The study aimed to test whether signatures of past pathogen exposure could be identified by cataloging public T cell receptors. Along with the approximately 600-subject first cohort, a separate validation cohort of over a hundred different subjects was used. To predict cytomegalovirus infection status, the study brought together high-throughput TCR immunosequencing, statistical association of individual TCRs with disease status, and machine learning.

Inclusive of the bounding cysteine and phenylalanine, the CDR3 is 15 residues long. Only the CDR3 part of the read is kept: 45 bases, read in frame from the first base. Unmatched junction bases come to 4, with V trimmed by 5 bases and J by 4 bases. Sequences LNHDA (CDR1) and SQIVND (CDR2) are obtained from the germline V gene (reference sequence). The donors were included in the validation cohort of 130 or so subjects, a group kept apart from the approximately 700-subject first cohort. Library creation used the immunoSEQ multiplex PCR assay. Processing in the source paper ran as follows. A statistical classification framework was built to diagnose cytomegalovirus status from the catalog of TCR beta chain sequences. Imported from immuneACCESS, the table was reduced by TCRdb to in-frame sequences with V and J called. These copies leave out some clones; in studies compared against another copy, an unresolved V gene accounts for under half, and the cause of the remainder is not known. That table furnishes V, J and clone size, whereas the DNA furnished D and trimming. This sample holds more than 85,000 clones; 70% to 90% were observed only once. 3% to 4% of the sample goes to the ten largest clones.

Broader findings and caveats from the paper: Most TCR sequences were observed very rarely across donors, whereas some public TCRs were present in many individuals. A few of the identified cytomegalovirus-associated TCR beta chains were confirmed in vitro to be specific for cytomegalovirus antigens. The classifier was reported to diagnose cytomegalovirus status with high specificity and sensitivity in both the original and validation cohorts. All 120 or so repertoires were used to score co-occurrence in the validation cohort in a later analysis, because that analysis had no HLA typing for the cohort. The study gave a list of about 150 TCR beta chains associated with cytomegalovirus. According to the authors, the approach could potentially be generalized to other disease states and immunological phenotypes. Of the cluster scores, roughly 95% were above 0 in a later analysis, which found that TCRs clustered in the first cohort also tended to co-occur in the 95 to 150 validation repertoires.

Worth noting for this clone: Its antigen remains unidentified. Qualities for individual bases were not recorded, and no much larger clone is one base off.

Recombination joined TRBV19 with TRBJ2-1; TRBD1 fits 11 bases in the junction. The source of this sequence is a woman aged 18-29 years in good health and CMV-seropositive. Source material: PBMCs. This receptor has the CDR3 CASSPGTGGYNEQFF. DNA sequence: TGTGCCAGTAGTCCCGGGACAGGGGGGTACAATGAGCAGTTCTTC.